Listed below are T cell receptor beta chains from one sample, sequenced in a study of cytomegalovirus exposure and HLA in healthy donors. Clones were sequenced by immunoSEQ multiplex PCR, and TCRdb holds only the in-frame ones, with some missing. The data contain some 140,000 clones, roughly 89% of them singletons. Sequencing input: PBMCs. The receptors come from a woman aged 25 to 39 in good health and CMV-seronegative. Both conserved end residues are part of each CDR3. Each record gives: J gene, D gene, clone size, V gene, CDR3 protein, CDR3 DNA. D genes are given only for firm matches. Clone size is given for some rows only: seen once, a few or many times, or a class if the clone is expanded.

>TRBJ2-3|NA|NA|TRBV25-1
CASSESPSHSKPNTQYF
TGTGCCAGCAGTGAAAGCCCTTCCCACTCAAAGCCTAATACGCAGTATTTT
>TRBJ1-2|NA|NA|TRBV2
CASRLGQFYGYTF
TGTGCCAGCAGGTTAGGACAGTTCTATGGCTACACCTTC
>TRBJ2-1|NA|NA|TRBV18
CASSPASPLREAAYNEQFF
TGTGCCAGCTCACCAGCCTCTCCGTTGAGGGAGGCCGCCTACAATGAGCAGTTCTTC
>TRBJ1-2|NA|NA|TRBV7-9
CASSLVEGSNYGYTF
TGTGCCAGCAGCTTAGTAGAGGGATCTAACTATGGCTACACCTTC
>TRBJ2-7|TRBD1|NA|TRBV19
CASSGDRGSYEQYF
TGTGCCAGTAGTGGGGACAGGGGATCCTACGAGCAGTACTTC
>TRBJ1-5|NA|few|TRBV7-8
CASSPGGFSNQPQHF
TGTGCCAGCAGCCCTGGCGGTTTTAGCAATCAGCCCCAGCATTTT
>TRBJ2-7|TRBD1|few|TRBV5-1
CASSSRDRGVGEQYF
TGCGCCAGCAGCTCTCGAGACAGGGGAGTTGGCGAGCAGTACTTC
>TRBJ2-1|NA|NA|TRBV29-1
CSVGGSYNEQFF
TGCAGCGTAGGGGGAAGCTACAATGAGCAGTTCTTC
>TRBJ1-1|TRBD1|NA|TRBV7-9
CASSSGQGDTEAFF
TGTGCCAGCAGCTCCGGACAGGGGGACACTGAAGCTTTCTTT
>TRBJ2-2|TRBD1|few|TRBV12-5
CASGRTGALEDTGELFF
TGTGCTAGTGGTCGGACAGGGGCTCTTGAGGACACCGGGGAGCTGTTTTTT
>TRBJ2-1|TRBD1|NA|TRBV7-9
CASSFPLGQGLNEQFF
TGTGCCAGCAGCTTCCCCCTGGGACAGGGACTCAATGAGCAGTTCTTC
>TRBJ2-3|NA|NA|TRBV12-2
CASRPSAGVGTDTQYF
TGTGCAAGTCGCCCGTCGGCCGGGGTAGGTACAGATACGCAGTATTTT
>TRBJ2-7|TRBD2|NA|TRBV10-3
CAISENPSGGTYEQYF
TGTGCCATCAGTGAGAATCCTAGCGGGGGTACCTACGAGCAGTACTTC
>TRBJ2-2|NA|NA|TRBV7-6
CASSPGQITTGELFF
TGTGCCAGCAGCCCCGGACAAATTACCACCGGGGAGCTGTTTTTT
>TRBJ1-1|TRBD1|NA|TRBV19
CASTPTGMNTEAFF
TGTGCCAGTACCCCGACAGGGATGAACACTGAAGCTTTCTTT
>TRBJ2-1|TRBD2|NA|TRBV5-3
CARSLLAGDHHNEQFF
TGTGCCAGAAGCCTCTTAGCGGGGGACCACCACAATGAGCAGTTCTTC
>TRBJ2-7|NA|NA|TRBV2
CASKAVEWDEQYF
TGTGCCAGCAAGGCGGTCGAGTGGGACGAGCAGTACTTC
>TRBJ2-7|NA|once|TRBV27
CASSLSGGTYEQYF
TGTGCCAGCAGTTTATCGGGGGGAACCTACGAGCAGTACTTC
>TRBJ2-7|TRBD2|once|TRBV19
CASSPRTSGGYEQYF
TGTGCCAGTAGTCCACGGACTAGCGGGGGTTACGAGCAGTACTTC
>TRBJ1-5|NA|NA|TRBV6-5
CASSPGGAGNQPQHF
TGTGCCAGCAGCCCGGGGGGGGCGGGCAATCAGCCCCAGCATTTT
>TRBJ2-7|TRBD1|NA|TRBV7-9
CASSPPGQSYEQYF
TGTGCCAGCAGCCCGCCGGGACAGTCCTACGAGCAGTACTTC
>TRBJ1-2|NA|NA|TRBV1
CTSSPRVSGYGYTF
TGCACCAGCAGCCCCAGGGTATCTGGCTATGGCTACACCTTC
>TRBJ2-7|NA|NA|TRBV9
CASSVDGGAYDQYF
TGTGCCAGCAGCGTAGATGGGGGGGCGTACGACCAGTACTTC
>TRBJ1-1|TRBD1|NA|TRBV28
CASRRQGGTEAFF
TGTGCCAGCAGGCGACAGGGGGGTACTGAAGCTTTCTTT
>TRBJ2-1|NA|NA|TRBV29-1
CSVAGSSYNEQFF
TGCAGCGTTGCCGGGAGCTCCTACAATGAGCAGTTCTTC
>TRBJ2-2|TRBD2|NA|TRBV14
CASSQVHLAGEAGELFF
TGTGCCAGCAGCCAAGTACACCTAGCGGGGGAAGCCGGGGAGCTGTTTTTT
>TRBJ1-2|NA|NA|TRBV6-5
CASSGFRIDYGYTF
TGTGCCAGCAGTGGTTTTCGAATAGACTATGGCTACACCTTC
>TRBJ1-5|TRBD1|NA|TRBV5-1
CASSSTGAHNQPQHF
TGCGCCAGCAGCTCTACAGGGGCACACAATCAGCCCCAGCATTTT
>TRBJ2-6|NA|NA|TRBV27
CASSPFSGANVLTF
TGTGCCAGCAGTCCCTTCTCTGGGGCCAACGTCCTGACTTTC
>TRBJ2-3|NA|NA|TRBV7-8
CAIGRGLSTDTQYF
TGTGCCATTGGCAGGGGCCTTAGCACAGATACGCAGTATTTT
>TRBJ1-5|TRBD1|NA|TRBV6-5
CASRSLQGGSQPQHF
TGTGCCAGCAGAAGCCTCCAAGGGGGCAGTCAGCCCCAGCATTTT
>TRBJ1-1|TRBD1|NA|TRBV27
CASRETGLYGEAFF
TGTGCCAGCAGAGAGACAGGGTTATACGGTGAAGCTTTCTTT
>TRBJ1-3|NA|NA|TRBV19
CASSMGPPTSGNTIYF
TGTGCCAGTAGCATGGGGCCACCAACCTCTGGAAACACCATATATTTT
>TRBJ1-1|TRBD1|once|TRBV7-9
CASSLGVGQGSKAFF
TGTGCCAGCAGCTTAGGCGTAGGACAGGGGAGTAAAGCTTTCTTT
>TRBJ2-7|NA|NA|TRBV27
CASSLSGGQIYEQYF
TGTGCCAGCAGTTTATCCGGGGGACAGATCTACGAGCAGTACTTC
>TRBJ1-1|NA|few|TRBV2
CASSEKSAVVVTEAFF
TGTGCCAGCAGTGAAAAAAGTGCAGTGGTTGTAACTGAAGCTTTCTTT
>TRBJ2-3|NA|NA|TRBV7-9
CASSLNLNTQYF
TGTGCCAGCAGCTTAAATCTTAATACGCAGTATTTT
>TRBJ1-4|TRBD1|NA|TRBV4-3
CASSPTGATNEKLFF
TGCGCCAGCAGCCCAACAGGGGCCACTAATGAAAAACTGTTTTTT
>TRBJ1-1|NA|few|TRBV2
CASSRDTSEAFF
TGTGCCAGCAGCAGGGACACCTCTGAGGCTTTCTTT
>TRBJ2-1|NA|NA|TRBV27
CASSFEAGRQFF
TGTGCCAGCAGTTTCGAGGCGGGGCGGCAGTTCTTC
>TRBJ2-7|NA|NA|TRBV7-2
CASSQDSYEQYF
TGTGCCAGCAGCCAGGACAGTTACGAGCAGTACTTC
>TRBJ2-7|NA|few|TRBV7-9
CSSSLSLAADYEQYF
TGTTCCAGCAGCTTATCTCTCGCGGCAGACTACGAGCAGTACTTC
>TRBJ2-2|TRBD1|NA|TRBV7-3
CASSDPTGGGGELFF
TGTGCCAGCAGCGACCCGACAGGGGGCGGGGGGGAGCTGTTTTTT
>TRBJ1-2|NA|NA|TRBV15
CATSRDFPGAGYGYTF
TGTGCCACCAGCAGAGATTTTCCAGGCGCCGGCTATGGCTACACCTTC
>TRBJ1-5|NA|NA|TRBV7-9
CASSSGSNQPQHF
TGTGCCAGCAGCTCGGGGAGCAATCAGCCCCAGCATTTT
>TRBJ2-2|TRBD1|once|TRBV28
CASSLPPGGGTGELFF
TGTGCCAGCAGTTTACCGCCAGGGGGCGGCACCGGGGAGCTGTTTTTT
>TRBJ1-1|NA|NA|TRBV5-1
CASSLTGTPTEAFF
TGCGCCAGCAGCTTGACGGGAACACCTACTGAAGCTTTCTTT
>TRBJ2-7|TRBD1|NA|TRBV7-2
CASSPETGAYEQYF
TGTGCCAGCAGCCCTGAGACAGGGGCTTACGAGCAGTACTTC
>TRBJ1-2|TRBD1|NA|TRBV6-5
CASKLQGGYGYTF
TGTGCCAGCAAACTACAGGGGGGGTATGGCTACACCTTC
>TRBJ1-1|TRBD1|NA|TRBV5-4
CASSVTGTLKKAFF
TGTGCCAGCAGTGTGACAGGGACCTTAAAGAAAGCTTTCTTT
>TRBJ2-2|TRBD2|once|TRBV7-9
CASSFIAGQGTGELFF
TGTGCCAGCAGCTTTATAGCGGGGCAGGGTACCGGGGAGCTGTTTTTT
>TRBJ2-7|TRBD1|few|TRBV5-6
CASSYRQGIEQYF
TGTGCCAGCAGCTACCGACAGGGCATCGAGCAGTACTTC
>TRBJ2-7|NA|NA|TRBV27
CASSLSMEGAGYEQYF
TGTGCCAGCAGTTTATCGATGGAAGGGGCTGGGTACGAGCAGTACTTC
>TRBJ2-2|TRBD2|NA|TRBV30
CARRTSLGTGELFF
TGTGCCCGAAGGACTAGTCTTGGAACCGGGGAGCTGTTTTTT
>TRBJ2-7|NA|NA|TRBV28
CASSLQAGWGDYEQYF
TGTGCCAGCAGTTTACAAGCCGGGTGGGGGGATTACGAGCAGTACTTC